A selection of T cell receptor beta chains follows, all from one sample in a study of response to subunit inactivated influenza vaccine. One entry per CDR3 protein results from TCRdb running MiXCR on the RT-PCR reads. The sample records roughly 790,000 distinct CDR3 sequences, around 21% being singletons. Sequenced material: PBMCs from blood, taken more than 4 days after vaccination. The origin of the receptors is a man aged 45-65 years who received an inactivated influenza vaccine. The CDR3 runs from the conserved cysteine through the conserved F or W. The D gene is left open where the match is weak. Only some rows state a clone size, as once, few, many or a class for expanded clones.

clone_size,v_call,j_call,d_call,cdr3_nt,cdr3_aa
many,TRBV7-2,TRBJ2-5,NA,TGTGCCAGCAGCAAAGGGGGGCCGCAGGGAGAGACCCAGTACTTC,CASSKGGPQGETQYF
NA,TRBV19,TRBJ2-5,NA,TGTGCCAGTAGTGACCACTCCGTCCCTAAAGAGACCCAGTACTTC,CASSDHSVPKETQYF
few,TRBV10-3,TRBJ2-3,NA,TGTGCCATCAGGGGAACAGGGGATACGCAGTATTTT,CAIRGTGDTQYF
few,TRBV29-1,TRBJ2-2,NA,TGCAGCGTTGTAAAGACCGGGGAGCTGTTTTTT,CSVVKTGELFF
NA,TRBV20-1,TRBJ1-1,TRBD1,TGCAGTGTTAAACCGCCGGGACAGGGGGCGAGAGCTTTCTTT,CSVKPPGQGARAFF
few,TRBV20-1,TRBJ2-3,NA,TGCAGTGCTATCGGGATTTCGGATACGCAGTATTTT,CSAIGISDTQYF
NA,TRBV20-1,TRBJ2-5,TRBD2,TGCAGTGCTAGAGATGCACTAGCGGTACAAGAGACCCAGTACTTC,CSARDALAVQETQYF
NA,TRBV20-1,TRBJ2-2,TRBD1,TGCAGTGCTAGAGATACTAAGGGGGCTCCGAACACCGGGGAGCTGTTTTTT,CSARDTKGAPNTGELFF
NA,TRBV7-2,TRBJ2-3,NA,TGTGCCAGCAGTATACCCATGACAGGCTCTAATACGCAGTATTTT,CASSIPMTGSNTQYF
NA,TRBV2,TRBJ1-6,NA,TGTGCCAGCAGTGAATTTACAGTCATTAATTCACCCCTCCACTTT,CASSEFTVINSPLHF
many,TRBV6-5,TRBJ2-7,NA,TGTGCCAGCAGTTACTCAAGCAGCTACGAGCAGTACTTC,CASSYSSSYEQYF
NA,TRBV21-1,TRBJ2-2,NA,TGTGCCAGCAGCAATAGGACTAGACTCGGGGAGCTGTTTTTT,CASSNRTRLGELFF
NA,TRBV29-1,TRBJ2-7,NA,TGCAGCGTTGAGACAGCGTACTCCTACGAGCAGTACTTC,CSVETAYSYEQYF
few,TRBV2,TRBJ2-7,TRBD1,TGTGCCAGCAGGGGGGACAGGGTGGCCTGGTACGAGCAGTACTTC,CASRGDRVAWYEQYF
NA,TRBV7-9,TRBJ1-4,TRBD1,TGTGCCAGCAGCTTCAATCAGGGGGCAGAAGAAAAACTGTTTTTT,CASSFNQGAEEKLFF
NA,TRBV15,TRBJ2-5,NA,TGTGCCACCAGCAGAAATGAGGAGACCCAGTACTTC,CATSRNEETQYF
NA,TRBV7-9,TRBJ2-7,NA,TGTGCCAGCAGCTCGGACTCTTCTAGCTCCGAGCAGTACTTC,CASSSDSSSSEQYF
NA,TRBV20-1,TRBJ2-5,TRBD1,TGCAGTGCTAGTATGACAGGGGATAGAGAGACCCAGTACTTC,CSASMTGDRETQYF
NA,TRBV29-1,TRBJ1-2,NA,TGCAGCGTTGACAGGGAGGACTATGGCTACACCTTC,CSVDREDYGYTF
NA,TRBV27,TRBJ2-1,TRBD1,TGTGCCACTCCAAGGGCGGGACAGGCCTACAATGAGCAGTTCTTC,CATPRAGQAYNEQFF
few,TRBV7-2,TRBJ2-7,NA,TGTGCCAGCAGCGCAAGCCAGGGTTACGAGCAGTACTTC,CASSASQGYEQYF
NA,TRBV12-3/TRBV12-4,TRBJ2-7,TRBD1,TGTGCCAGCTCTAGACAGGGGGTCTCCTACGAGCAGTACTTC,CASSRQGVSYEQYF
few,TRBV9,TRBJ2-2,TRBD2,TGTGCCAGCAGCCTAGCGGGAGGGCCGAGGACCGGGGAGCTGTTTTTT,CASSLAGGPRTGELFF
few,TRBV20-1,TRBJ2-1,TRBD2,TGCAGTGCAACTTCTAGCGGGAACTACAATGAGCAGTTCTTC,CSATSSGNYNEQFF
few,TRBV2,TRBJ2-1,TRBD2,TGTGCCAGCATCGGACTAGCGGGGTTCAATGAGCAGTTCTTC,CASIGLAGFNEQFF
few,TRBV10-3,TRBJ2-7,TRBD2,TGTGCCATCAGTGGGACTAGCGGGAGACTATCCTACGAGCAGTACTTC,CAISGTSGRLSYEQYF
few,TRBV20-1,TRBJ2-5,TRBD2,TGCAGTGCTAGAGATGGGACTAGCGGGAGGGGGACCCAGTACTTC,CSARDGTSGRGTQYF
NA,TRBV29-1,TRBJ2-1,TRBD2,TGCAGCGTTGCGGGGGGGATCGGGTACAATGAGCAGTTCTTC,CSVAGGIGYNEQFF
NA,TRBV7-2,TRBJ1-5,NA,TGTGCCAGCAGCCCGGGAAGGGGGTATCAGCCCCAGCATTTT,CASSPGRGYQPQHF
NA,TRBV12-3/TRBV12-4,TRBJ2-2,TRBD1,TGTGCCAGCAGTTTACTTGTGGGACAGAACACGGAGCTGTTTTTT,CASSLLVGQNTELFF
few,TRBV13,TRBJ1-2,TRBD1,TGTGCCAGCAGCTTAGGCACCGGGACAGACAATTACTATGGCTACACCTTC,CASSLGTGTDNYYGYTF
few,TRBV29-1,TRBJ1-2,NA,TGCAGCGTTGAAGGAGGGGAATCTAACTATGGCTACACCTTC,CSVEGGESNYGYTF
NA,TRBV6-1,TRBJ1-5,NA,TGTGCCAGCAGTGCACTATTTGATAGCAATCAGCCCCAGCATTTT,CASSALFDSNQPQHF
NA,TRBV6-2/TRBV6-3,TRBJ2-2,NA,TGTGCCAGCAGCTCGCCCATGGGGGCCGGGGAGCTGTTTTTT,CASSSPMGAGELFF
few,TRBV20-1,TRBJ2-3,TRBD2,TGCAGTGCCAAGGGACTAGCGGGATATACAGATACGCAGTATTTT,CSAKGLAGYTDTQYF
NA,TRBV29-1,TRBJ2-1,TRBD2,TGCAGCGAAGAGCGGGATGCAGGGAAAAACACCTACAATGAGCAGTTCTTC,CSEERDAGKNTYNEQFF
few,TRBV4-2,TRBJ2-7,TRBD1,TGTGCCAGCAGCCAAGACCCCCCCGGGACAGGGCAGTACGAGCAGTACTTC,CASSQDPPGTGQYEQYF
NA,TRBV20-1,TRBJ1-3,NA,TGCAGTGCGTCGACAGATTCTGGAAACACCATATATTTT,CSASTDSGNTIYF
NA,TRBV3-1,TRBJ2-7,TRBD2,TGTGCCAGCAGCCCGCGACTGGCGGGAGGTTCCTACGAGCAGTACTTC,CASSPRLAGGSYEQYF
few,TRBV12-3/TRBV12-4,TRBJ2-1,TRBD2,TGTGCCAGCAGTTTATGGGCGGGAGCGCACAATGAGCAGTTCTTC,CASSLWAGAHNEQFF
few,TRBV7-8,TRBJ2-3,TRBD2,TGTGCCAGCAGCTTACGGCGGGGGGCGGGGTCCACAGATACGCAGTATTTT,CASSLRRGAGSTDTQYF
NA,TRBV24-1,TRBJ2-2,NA,TGTGCCACCAGTGATCCAGGCGGCCCGAACACCGGGGAGCTGTTTTTT,CATSDPGGPNTGELFF
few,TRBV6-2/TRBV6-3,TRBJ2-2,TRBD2,TGTGCCAGCAGTCCGACCCCAGGGACTAGCGGGGGGGGTAACACCGGGGAGCTGTTTTTT,CASSPTPGTSGGGNTGELFF
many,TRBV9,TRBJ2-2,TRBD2,TGTGCCAGCAGCGCGTCCGGGACTAGCGCTTCGAACACCGGGGAGCTGTTTTTT,CASSASGTSASNTGELFF
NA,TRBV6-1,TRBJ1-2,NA,TGTGCCAGGGCCTGGACTCCTAGCTATGGCTACACCTTC,CARAWTPSYGYTF
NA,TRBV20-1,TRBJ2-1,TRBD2,TGCAGTGCTCCTCACCCTAGCGGGAGTAGGGATGAGCAGTTCTTC,CSAPHPSGSRDEQFF
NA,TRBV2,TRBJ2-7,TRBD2,TGTGCCAGCAGTGAAGGATTAGCGGGAGTCCACGAGCAGTACTTC,CASSEGLAGVHEQYF
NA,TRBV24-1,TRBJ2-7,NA,TGTGCCACCAGTGAGCCCATTACAGGGAGCGAAACCTACGAGCAGTACTTC,CATSEPITGSETYEQYF
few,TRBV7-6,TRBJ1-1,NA,TGTGCCAGCAGCTTCCGAGTCGCCACTGAAGCTTTCTTT,CASSFRVATEAFF